The 2 T cell receptor beta chains listed next were all sequenced from one sample in a study of blood T cell repertoires in COVID-19. TCRdb's copy holds only in-frame clones and misses some; the assay was immunoSEQ multiplex PCR. This table holds some 110,000 clones, around three quarters found once. What was sequenced was peripheral blood. The receptor source for this set is a man between 65 and 79 years old with acute or convalescent COVID-19.

The chain joins TRBV4-3 to TRBJ2-7, with D possibly TRBD1 on 5 matching bases. The germline V gene encodes CDR1 LGHNA and CDR2 YSLEER. V gave up 1 base and J gave up 4 bases, with 14 bases separating them. The CDR3 totals 15 residues. CDR3 bases: TGCGCCAGCAGCCAAGGGTCAGGGTCCCAATACGAGCAGTACTTC. It translates to CASSQGSGSQYEQYF.

The CDR3 sequence: CASSLAFASSYNEQFF. In DNA, the CDR3 is TGTGCCAGCAGCTTAGCTTTCGCCAGCTCCTACAATGAGCAGTTCTTC. The gene calls are TRBV7-2 and TRBJ2-1, with D hard to call. This CDR3 has 16 amino acids. CDR1 and CDR2 from the germline V gene are SGHTA and FQGNSA. V lost 0 bases, J lost 0 bases, and 9 bases lay in between. The entire variable domain, with the rest obtained from reference TRBV7-2 and TRBJ2-1, is as follows: GAGVSQSPSNKVTEKGKDVELRCDPISGHTALYWYRQSLGQGLEFLIYFQGNSAPDKSGLPSDRFSAERTGGSVSTLTIQRTQQEDSAVYLCASSLAFASSYNEQFFGPGTRLTVL.